Listed here are 7 T cell receptor beta chains from one sample, sequenced in a study of cytomegalovirus exposure and HLA in healthy donors. Profiled with immunoSEQ multiplex PCR; TCRdb holds only in-frame clones, not every one. The table lists under 200,000 clones, 89% of them singletons. The source material was PBMCs. These receptors originate from a woman under 30 in good health and CMV-seropositive.

The genes are TRBV27 and TRBJ1-1; 10 nucleotides line up with TRBD1. Germline CDR1 and CDR2: MNHEY and SMNVEV (reference sequence). This CDR3 contains 14 residues. After removal of 4 bases from V and 4 bases from J, the junction contained 3 bases not matched to a gene. The CDR3 DNA sequence: TGTGCCAGCAGTTACTGGACAGGGGGCACTGAAGCTTTCTTT. Its protein is CASSYWTGGTEAFF.

This chain uses TRBV30 with TRBJ2-5; the D is unclear. The germline V gene encodes CDR1 GTSNPN and CDR2 SVGIG (reference sequence). The CDR3 length is 13 residues. The V and J ends lost 2 bases and 5 bases respectively, with 12 bases between them. DNA for the CDR3: TGTGCCTGGAGTCTCTTAAGCCGGGAGACCCAGTACTTC. Translated, it gives CAWSLLSRETQYF.

This clone turned up a few times. This same CDR3 is encoded by further DNA sequences in the sample. This chain uses TRBV6-5 with TRBJ1-5; D is undetermined. The CDR3 is made up of 14 amino acids. Germline V CDR1 and CDR2: MNHEY, SVGAGI. The V end lost 0 bases, the J end lost 2 bases, and 5 bases lay between the germline ends. The DNA for the CDR3 is TGTGCCAGCAGTTACTCTCAGGGCAATCAGCCCCAGCATTTT. Protein product: CASSYSQGNQPQHF.

In its sample, this clone was seen once. The chain joins TRBV29-1 to TRBJ2-2; 11 bases fit TRBD2. J lost 3 bases, V lost 4 bases, and 4 bases had no gene match. Germline lookup yields CDR1 SQVTM and CDR2 ANQGSEA. CDR3 length: 15 residues. This CDR3 is CSVAIAGGYTGELFF. The DNA for the CDR3 is TGCAGCGTTGCGATAGCGGGAGGGTACACCGGGGAGCTGTTTTTT.

This clone was counted once. The chain recombines TRBV25-1 with TRBJ1-1; possibly TRBD1 for D (5 bases). V was pared by 4 bases and J by 4 bases, with 10 bases between. This CDR3 region has 13 residues. Germline CDR1 and CDR2: MGHDK and SYGVNS. The CDR3 here is CASSVPGGTEAFF. The CDR3 DNA reads as TGTGCCAGCAGTGTTCCCGGGGGCACTGAAGCTTTCTTT.

The chain uses TRBV5-1 and TRBJ1-4; TRBD1 matches 7 bases. V dropped 3 bases and J dropped 3; count of bases not matched to a gene: 8. The CDR3 runs to 16 residues. The germline gives CDR1 SGHRS, CDR2 YFSETQ. DNA of the CDR3: TGCGCCAGCAGCTCCTCAAGACAGGGAGCTAATGAAAAACTGTTTTTT. Encoded protein: CASSSSRQGANEKLFF.

In its sample, this clone was seen once. The CDR3 is CASSPTTTNYGYTF. The CDR3 bases are TGTGCCAGCAGTCCAACGACAACTAACTATGGCTACACCTTC. The rearrangement joins TRBV6-6 to TRBJ1-2; D unclear. V was pared by 5 bases and J by 0 bases, with 10 bases between. Germline V gene lookup returns CDR1 MNHNY and CDR2 SVGAGI (reference sequence). This CDR3 is 14 amino acids long.